This TCR beta chain was sequenced during a study of cytomegalovirus exposure and HLA in healthy donors. Both 60 Vbeta primers and 13 Jbeta primers went into the PCR. Assay: immunoSEQ multiplex PCR; the TCRdb copy retains only in-frame clones and omits some. The repertoire has some 130,000 clones, around 75% of them found once; the top ten carry 2.5% to 3.5%. In its sample, this clone was seen once. The CDR3 extends over 12 amino acids. V dropped 2 bases and J dropped 8 bases, with 7 bases sitting between them. The germline CDR1 and CDR2 sequences are SGHTA and FQGTGA. The material sequenced was PBMCs. The receptor comes from a man between 35 and 55 years old in good health and CMV-seronegative. J is TRBJ2-1 and V is TRBV7-3; D perhaps matches TRBD2 (5 bases). CDR3 residues: CASSLGGHEQFF. CDR3 coding DNA: TGTGCCAGCAGCTTAGGAGGTCATGAGCAGTTCTTC. The whole variable domain, remainder taken from reference TRBV7-3 and TRBJ2-1, is GAGVSQTPSNKVTEKGKYVELRCDPISGHTALYWYRQSLGQGPEFLIYFQGTGAADDSGLPNDRFFAVRPEGSVSTLKIQRTERGDSAVYLCASSLGGHEQFFGPGTRLTVL.